The present TCR beta chain was sequenced within a study of blood T cell repertoires in COVID-19. Germline V lookup: CDR1 LGHDT, CDR2 YNNKEL (reference sequence). CDR3 length equals 13 residues. Only one count was recorded for this clone. At one end, the junction sequence differs from germline, possibly due to a read error. Original data processing: Nucleated cell counts were estimated from reference gene primer amplification. TCRdb's copy holds only in-frame clones and misses some; the assay was immunoSEQ multiplex PCR. D and trimming come from the DNA, and the V and J calls and clone size come from that table. The sample has under 150,000 clones; approximately 82% are singletons.

The sample taken for sequencing was peripheral blood. The receptor was derived from a middle-aged man with active or convalescent COVID-19. The chain is built from TRBV3-1 (or the pseudogene TRBV3-2) and TRBJ1-1; D perhaps matches TRBD1 (5 bases). In DNA, the CDR3 is TGTGCCAGCAGCCAAGAAGGCCAGGGAAATTATGATTTT. Translated: CASSQEGQGNYDF.